This T cell receptor (beta chain) was obtained from a study of T-cell memory formation after mild COVID-19. Study-level findings and limits: Pre-infection memory held some responding clones, suggesting pre-existing cross-reactive T cells responded.

Points on this clonotype: The target antigen is unknown.

A 5'RACE reaction primed in the constant segment made cDNA libraries of TCR alpha and TCR beta, and these carried sample barcodes and UMIs. TCRdb used MiXCR to reprocess the 5' RACE reads, holding one entry per CDR3 protein. Of more than 150,000 distinct CDR3 sequences listed, less than 20% were seen once; the top ten hold roughly 3.9%. Germline loops: CDR1 SGHVS, CDR2 FNYEAQ. Between the trimmed V and J ends, which lost 4 bases and 1 base, there was a span of 10 bases. This CDR3 contains 14 residues. The TCR comes from a man between 18 and 35 years old who had mild COVID-19 (a few samples of this study predate the infection). Cell type and time point are not known. The chain is built from TRBV7-6 and TRBJ1-1; weak D call: TRBD1 (6 bases). Sequences were obtained from PBMCs or a T cell subset sorted from them (not recorded which). The CDR3 nucleotides are TGTGCCAGCAGCTCGTTCAGGGGGAACACTGAAGCTTTCTTT. It codes for CASSSFRGNTEAFF.